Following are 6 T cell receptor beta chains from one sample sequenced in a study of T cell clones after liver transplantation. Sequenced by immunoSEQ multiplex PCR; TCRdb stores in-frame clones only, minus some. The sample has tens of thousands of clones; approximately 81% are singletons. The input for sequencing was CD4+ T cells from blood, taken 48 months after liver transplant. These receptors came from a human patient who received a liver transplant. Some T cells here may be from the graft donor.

The CDR3: CASSQKMWGANVLTF. The DNA of the CDR3 is TGCGCCAGCAGCCAAAAAATGTGGGGGGCCAACGTCCTGACTTTC. J is TRBJ2-6 and V is TRBV4-1; no clear D gene. The CDR3 is made up of 15 amino acids. Trimming cost V 2 bases and J 4 bases, with 9 bases left between them. CDR1 MGHRA and CDR2 YSYEKL come from the germline V gene.

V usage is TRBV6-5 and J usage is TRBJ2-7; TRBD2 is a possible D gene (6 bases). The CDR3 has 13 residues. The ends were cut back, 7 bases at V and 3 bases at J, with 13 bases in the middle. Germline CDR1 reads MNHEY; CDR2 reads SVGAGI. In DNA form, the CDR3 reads TGTGCCAGCACCACTAGCCGGGGCTACGAGCAGTACTTC. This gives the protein CASTTSRGYEQYF.

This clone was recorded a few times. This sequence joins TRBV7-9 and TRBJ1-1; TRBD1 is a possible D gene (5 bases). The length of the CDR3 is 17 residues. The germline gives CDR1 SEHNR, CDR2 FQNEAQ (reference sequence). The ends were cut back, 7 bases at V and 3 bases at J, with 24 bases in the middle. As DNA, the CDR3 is TGTGCCAGCAACTATTTGCGGGCAGGGTTCGCGTACACTGAAGCTTTCTTT. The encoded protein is CASNYLRAGFAYTEAFF.

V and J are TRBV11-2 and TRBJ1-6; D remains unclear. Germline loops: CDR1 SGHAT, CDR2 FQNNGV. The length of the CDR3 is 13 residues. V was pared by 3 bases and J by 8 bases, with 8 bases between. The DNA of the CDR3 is TGTGCCAGCAGCTTTCGGGAGCATTCACCCCTCCACTTT. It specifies CASSFREHSPLHF.

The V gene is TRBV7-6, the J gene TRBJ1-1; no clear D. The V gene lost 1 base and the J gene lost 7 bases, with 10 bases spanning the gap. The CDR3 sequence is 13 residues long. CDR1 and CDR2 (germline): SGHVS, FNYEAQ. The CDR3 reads CASSLDEGGEAFF. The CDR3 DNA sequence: TGTGCCAGCAGCTTAGACGAGGGAGGTGAAGCTTTCTTT.

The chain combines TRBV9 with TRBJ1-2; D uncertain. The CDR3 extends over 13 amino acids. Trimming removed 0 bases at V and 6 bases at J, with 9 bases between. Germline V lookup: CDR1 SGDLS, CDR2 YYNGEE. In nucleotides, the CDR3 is TGTGCCAGCAGCGTAGCTATAGGGAATGGCTACACCTTC. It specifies CASSVAIGNGYTF. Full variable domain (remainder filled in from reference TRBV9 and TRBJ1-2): DSGVTQTPKHLITATGQRVTLRCSPRSGDLSVYWYQQSLDQGLQFLIQYYNGEERAKGNILERFSAQQFPDLHSELNLSSLELGDSALYFCASSVAIGNGYTFGSGTRLTVV.